This section outlines one TCR beta chain sequence together with its context. There are 15 residues in the CDR3. Germline assignment: CDR1 SGHTA and CDR2 FQGTGA. The ends were cut back, 2 bases at V and 7 bases at J, with 14 bases in the middle. This sample is drawn from a study of shared clonotypes between healthy human individuals. Sequencing was performed with immunoSEQ multiplex PCR; in TCRdb, only in-frame clones are kept and a portion is missing. The data contain some 480,000 clones, around 80% of them singletons. Material: PBMCs. The chain has TRBV7-3 and TRBJ2-2, with D unclear. The receptor was isolated from a woman in her thirties or forties in good health. Some clones in this sample may be carry-over from other donors' samples. The CDR3 bases are TGTGCCAGCAGCTTATCAGGCGGCCCTGGCGGGGAGCTGTTTTTT. Translation gives CASSLSGGPGGELFF.